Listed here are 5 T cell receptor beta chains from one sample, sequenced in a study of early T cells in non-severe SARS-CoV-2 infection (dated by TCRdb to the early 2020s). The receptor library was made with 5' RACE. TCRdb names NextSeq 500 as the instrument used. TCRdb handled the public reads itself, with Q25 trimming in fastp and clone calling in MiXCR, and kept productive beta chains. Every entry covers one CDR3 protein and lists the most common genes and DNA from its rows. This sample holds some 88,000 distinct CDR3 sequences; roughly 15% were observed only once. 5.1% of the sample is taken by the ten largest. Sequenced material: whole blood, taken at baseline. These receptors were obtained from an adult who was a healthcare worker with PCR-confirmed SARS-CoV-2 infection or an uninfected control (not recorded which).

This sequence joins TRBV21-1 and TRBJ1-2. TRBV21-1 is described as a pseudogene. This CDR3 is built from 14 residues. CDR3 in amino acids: CASSNGTGSGGYTF. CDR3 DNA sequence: TGTGCCAGCAGCAATGGGACGGGTAGCGGGGGCTACACCTTC.

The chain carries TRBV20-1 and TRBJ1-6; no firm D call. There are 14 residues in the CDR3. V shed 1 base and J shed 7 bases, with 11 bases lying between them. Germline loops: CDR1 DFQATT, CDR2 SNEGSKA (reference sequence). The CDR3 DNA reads TGCAGTGCTAGAGGGATAGGGAGGAATTCACCCCTCCACTTT. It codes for CSARGIGRNSPLHF.

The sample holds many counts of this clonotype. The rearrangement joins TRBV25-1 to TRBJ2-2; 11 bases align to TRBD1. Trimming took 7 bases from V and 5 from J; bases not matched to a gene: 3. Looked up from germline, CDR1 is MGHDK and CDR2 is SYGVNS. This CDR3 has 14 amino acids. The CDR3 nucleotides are TGTGCCAGCACCGGGACAGGGGGTACCGGGGAGCTGTTTTTT. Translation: CASTGTGGTGELFF.

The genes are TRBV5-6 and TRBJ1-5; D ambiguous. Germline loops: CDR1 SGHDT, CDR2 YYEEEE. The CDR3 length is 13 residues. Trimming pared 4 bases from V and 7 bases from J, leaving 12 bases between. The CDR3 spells CASSLRRRQPQHF. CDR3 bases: TGTGCCAGCAGCCTAAGGAGACGACAGCCCCAGCATTTT.

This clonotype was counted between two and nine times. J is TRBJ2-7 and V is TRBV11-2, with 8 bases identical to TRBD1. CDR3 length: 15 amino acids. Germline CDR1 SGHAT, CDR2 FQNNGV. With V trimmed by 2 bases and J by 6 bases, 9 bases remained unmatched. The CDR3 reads CASSLPNRRGREQYF. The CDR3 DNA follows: TGTGCCAGCAGCTTACCAAATCGCAGGGGGCGCGAGCAGTACTTC.